Shown below are 17 T cell receptor beta chains from a single sample sequenced in a study of PD-1 blockade in classical Hodgkin lymphoma. Every patient relapsed after autologous stem cell transplantation, and brentuximab vedotin exposure varied. The table came from immunoSEQ multiplex PCR; TCRdb's copy has only in-frame clones and leaves some out. The table shows 15,000 or so clones, with roughly 69% occurring only once. The specimen comprised peripheral blood mononuclear cells (PBMCs), sampled at baseline. The receptors here all came from a human donor with classical Hodgkin lymphoma.

Of note for this clone: Other DNA variants within this sample encode the same CDR3. The chain uses TRBV18 and TRBJ2-7; 9 bases fit TRBD2. Per germline, CDR1 KGHSH and CDR2 LQKENI. Trimming at V came to 3 bases and at J to 6 bases, leaving 6 bases not matched to a gene. The CDR3 is 14 residues long. In DNA form, the CDR3 reads TGTGCCAGCTCACCGTTCCAGCGGGAGGCCGAGCAGTACTTC. It is translated as CASSPFQREAEQYF. Using reference TRBV18 and TRBJ2-7 for the parts outside the CDR3, the full variable domain is NAGVMQNPRHLVRRRGQEARLRCSPMKGHSHVYWYRQLPEEGLKFMVYLQKENIIDESGMPKERFSAEFPKEGPSILRIQQVVRGDSAAYFCASSPFQREAEQYFGPGTRLTVT.

The rearrangement joins TRBV5-1 to TRBJ1-1, with 9 bases that match TRBD1. The CDR3 has 13 amino acids. Germline V gene sequence: CDR1 SGHRS, CDR2 YFSETQ. V lost 4 bases and J lost 10; bases outside the gene matches: 8. In DNA, the CDR3 is TGCGCCAGCAGCCCGGGACAGGGTGAGGGAGCTTTCTTT. Its translation is CASSPGQGEGAFF.

This sequence joins TRBV2 and TRBJ1-5; a possible D gene is TRBD1 (5 bases). V lost 3 bases, J lost 4 bases, and 13 bases lay in between. The length of the CDR3 is 15 residues. Germline CDR1 is SNHLY and CDR2 is FYNNEI. In nucleotides, the CDR3 is TGTGCCAGCAGTGATCGGGGGTCGTGGAATCAGCCCCAGCATTTT. It yields the protein CASSDRGSWNQPQHF.

This clone was picked up a small number of times. This chain joins TRBV28 and TRBJ2-1; D tentatively fits TRBD1 or TRBD2 (7 bases each). With 7 bases removed from V and 0 bases from J, the gap between germline ends came to 16 bases. This CDR3 has 16 residues. CDR1 and CDR2 from the germline V gene are MDHEN and SYDVKM. CDR3 DNA sequence: TGTGCCAGCACCCAAGCGGGGACAGCCTCCTACAATGAGCAGTTCTTC. Its translation: CASTQAGTASYNEQFF.

The rearrangement uses TRBV7-2 and TRBJ2-2; possible D gene TRBD1, 6 bases. Germline V gene data show CDR1 as SGHTA and CDR2 as FQGNSA. The V gene lost 4 bases and the J gene lost 4 bases, with 13 bases spanning the gap. The CDR3 consists of 15 residues. This CDR3 is CASSSIRGITGELFF. As DNA, the CDR3 is TGTGCCAGCAGCTCGATCAGGGGTATCACCGGGGAGCTGTTTTTT.

V usage is TRBV7-8 and J usage is TRBJ1-4, with D unresolved. The CDR3 loop spans 16 amino acids. Germline lookup yields CDR1 SGHVS and CDR2 FQNEAQ. V was clipped by 7 bases and J by 7 bases, with 22 bases between them. The DNA of the CDR3 is TGTGCCAGCACCCCCAGGATGAGGGAGAGTGGTGAAAAACTGTTTTTT. This sequence encodes CASTPRMRESGEKLFF. The complete variable domain, with remaining parts taken from reference TRBV7-8 and TRBJ1-4, reads GAGVSQSPRYKVAKRGQDVALRCDPISGHVSLFWYQQALGQGPEFLTYFQNEAQLDKSGLPSDRFFAERPEGSVSTLKIQRTQQEDSAVYLCASTPRMRESGEKLFFGSGTQLSVL.

The chain joins TRBV2 to TRBJ2-2; TRBD2 matches at 11 bases. This CDR3 has 16 residues. The germline V gene has CDR1 SNHLY and CDR2 FYNNEI. V lost 4 bases and J lost 5; bases outside the gene matches: 6. Written as DNA, the CDR3 is TGTGCCAGCAGTGGTAGGACTAGCGGGCGGACCGGGGAGCTGTTTTTT. This encodes CASSGRTSGRTGELFF.

The chain links TRBV2 to TRBJ1-1, with D tentatively TRBD1 (5 bases). Trimming left V 6 bases short and J 0 bases short, with 8 bases between. This CDR3 has 13 residues. Germline assignment: CDR1 SNHLY and CDR2 FYNNEI. The CDR3 DNA sequence: TGTGCCAGCAGGGGGGGGGTGAACACTGAAGCTTTCTTT. Translating gives CASRGGVNTEAFF.

The V call is TRBV11-3, the J call TRBJ2-1; D is unclear. The CDR3 is 14 amino acids. Trimming took 1 base from V and 2 from J, leaving 6 bases between them. Germline CDR1 reads SGHNT; CDR2 reads YENEEA. Here the CDR3 DNA reads TGTGCCAGCAGCTTAGGAAACCCCTACAATGAGCAGTTCTTC. It is translated as CASSLGNPYNEQFF. Together with reference TRBV11-3 and TRBJ2-1, the CDR3 gives the full variable domain: EAGVVQSPRYKIIEKKQPVAFWCNPISGHNTLYWYLQNLGQGPELLIRYENEEAVDDSQLPKDRFSAERLKGVDSTLKIQPAELGDSAVYLCASSLGNPYNEQFFGPGTRLTVL.

J is TRBJ2-1 and V is TRBV11-3; D call uncertain. The germline V gene has CDR1 SGHNT and CDR2 YENEEA. The V gene lost 1 base and the J gene lost 4 bases, with 20 bases spanning the gap. There are 18 residues in the CDR3. The CDR3 reads CASSLGGGVPDFYNEQFF. The CDR3 coding sequence is TGTGCCAGCAGCTTAGGAGGCGGAGTGCCAGACTTTTACAATGAGCAGTTCTTC.

The rearrangement links TRBV28 to TRBJ1-1; a possible D gene is TRBD1 (5 bases). V dropped 7 bases and J dropped 11 bases, with 23 bases sitting between them. CDR1 is MDHEN, CDR2 SYDVKM, per germline. The CDR3 is made up of 14 amino acids. CDR3 protein: CASTLILGAAGAFF. In nucleotides, the CDR3 is TGTGCCAGCACCTTAATACTAGGGGCTGCTGGGGCTTTCTTT.

The chain has TRBV2 and TRBJ1-3; D gene uncertain. The CDR3 runs to 14 residues. Germline CDR1 reads SNHLY; CDR2 reads FYNNEI. V was trimmed by 7 bases and J by 0 bases, leaving 10 bases between them. Written as DNA, the CDR3 is TGTGCCAGCAATCCGGCTACCTCTGGAAACACCATATATTTT. Protein: CASNPATSGNTIYF.

This chain links TRBV5-6 with TRBJ2-7; 10 bases align to TRBD1. V shed 4 bases and J 3 bases; nucleotides not matched to a gene: 4. The CDR3 is 14 residues long. The V gene's germline CDR1 is SGHDT and CDR2 YYEEEE. This chain's CDR3 is CASSVRDRGYEQYF. For the CDR3, the DNA is TGTGCCAGCAGCGTCCGGGACAGGGGCTACGAGCAGTACTTC. The entire variable domain, with the rest obtained from reference TRBV5-6 and TRBJ2-7, is as follows: DAGVTQSPTHLIKTRGQQVTLRCSPKSGHDTVSWYQQALGQGPQFIFQYYEEEERQRGNFPDRFSGHQFPNYSSELNVNALLLGDSALYLCASSVRDRGYEQYFGPGTRLTVT.

This clone has only a few counts. The chain joins TRBV2 to TRBJ2-7; 14 nucleotides agree with TRBD2. CDR1 SNHLY and CDR2 FYNNEI come from the germline V gene. This CDR3 has 15 amino acids. J lost 2 bases, V lost 4 bases, and 1 base had no gene match. The CDR3 loop is CASSATSGRAYEQYF. In nucleotides, the CDR3 is TGTGCCAGCAGTGCGACTAGCGGGAGGGCCTACGAGCAGTACTTC. The full variable domain, its missing parts supplied by reference TRBV2 and TRBJ2-7, is EPEVTQTPSHQVTQMGQEVILRCVPISNHLYFYWYRQILGQKVEFLVSFYNNEISEKSEIFDDQFSVERPDGSNFTLKIRSTKLEDSAMYFCASSATSGRAYEQYFGPGTRLTVT.

The CDR3 DNA reads as TGTGCCAGCAGCTTATCCCGGACAGGGATCATCACTGAAGCTTTCTTT. Its protein is CASSLSRTGIITEAFF. This chain joins TRBV11-1 and TRBJ1-1; 8 nucleotides line up with TRBD1. The CDR3 has 16 residues. Germline trimming cut 2 bases from V and 4 bases from J; bases unmatched to any gene: 9. Germline V gene sequence: CDR1 SGHAT, CDR2 FQDESV (reference sequence).

The table lists this clone with a count of one. The CDR3 nucleotides are TGTGCCAGCAGCCAAGATTTTGAGTACGAGCAGTACTTC. Translation: CASSQDFEYEQYF. The chain is built from TRBV7-2 and TRBJ2-7, with D hard to call. The V gene lost 5 bases and the J gene lost 4 bases, with 12 bases spanning the gap. In germline, CDR1 is SGHTA, CDR2 FQGNSA. The CDR3 loop spans 13 amino acids.

The rearrangement links TRBV27 to TRBJ1-1; D call uncertain. This CDR3 is 13 amino acids long. V was trimmed by 4 bases and J by 3 bases, leaving 9 bases between them. From germline, CDR1 is MNHEY and CDR2 SMNVEV (reference sequence). CDR3 bases: TGTGCCAGCAGTTACGCGGGGTACACTGAAGCTTTCTTT. This translates into CASSYAGYTEAFF.